Below, 26 T cell receptor beta chains from the same sample are listed, as sequenced in a study of blood T cell repertoires in COVID-19. Only in-frame clones appear in the TCRdb table, and some are missing; sequencing was by immunoSEQ multiplex PCR. Among approximately 160,000 clones listed, roughly nine tenths were seen once. Sequenced sample: peripheral blood. These receptors all come from a man aged 45-65 years with acute or convalescent COVID-19.

This clone was seen only a few times. The junction departs from germline at one end; a sequencing error may be responsible. The chain joins TRBV3-1 (or the pseudogene TRBV3-2) to TRBJ2-7; tentative D call: TRBD2 (6 bases). CDR1 is LGHDT and CDR2 is YNNKEL in the germline V gene (reference sequence). The CDR3 covers 13 residues. The CDR3 coding sequence is TGTGCCAGCAGCCAAGATCGGCGGGGAGAGATAAACTTC. Protein product: CASSQDRRGEINF.

As DNA, the CDR3 is TGTGCCAGCAGTCCTCCGACAGGGCAATACGGGGAGCTGTTTTTT. It codes for CASSPPTGQYGELFF. J is TRBJ2-2 and V is TRBV28; TRBD1 aligns across 7 bases. V shed 5 bases and J 7 bases; nucleotides not matched to a gene: 10. The CDR3 spans 15 residues. Germline CDR1 and CDR2: MDHEN and SYDVKM. Drawing the rest from reference TRBV28 and TRBJ2-2, the complete variable domain is DVKVTQSSRYLVKRTGEKVFLECVQDMDHENMFWYRQDPGLGLRLIYFSYDVKMKEKGDIPEGYSVSREKKERFSLILESASTNQTSMYLCASSPPTGQYGELFFGEGSRLTVL.

The V call is TRBV18, the J call TRBJ2-2; D is unclear. This CDR3 has 16 residues. The germline V gene has CDR1 KGHSH and CDR2 LQKENI. Trimming removed 3 bases at V and 1 base at J, with 12 bases between. CDR3 sequence: CASSPYLALNTGELFF. In DNA form, the CDR3 reads TGTGCCAGCTCACCGTACCTGGCCCTGAACACCGGGGAGCTGTTTTTT.

The chain's CDR3 is CASSPRGQLSGNTIYF. Written as DNA, the CDR3 is TGTGCCAGCAGCCCTAGGGGACAGCTCTCTGGAAACACCATATATTTT. The genes are TRBV7-9 and TRBJ1-3, with 7 bases that match TRBD1. Germline loops: CDR1 SEHNR, CDR2 FQNEAQ (reference sequence). Unmatched junction bases numbered 7, after V lost 5 bases and J lost 0 bases. CDR3 length equals 16 residues.

The J gene is TRBJ1-6, the V gene TRBV5-1; 12 bases align to TRBD1. V lost 1 base, J lost 9 bases, and 5 bases stayed unmatched. CDR3 length equals 16 residues. From germline, CDR1 is SGHRS and CDR2 YFSETQ. CDR3: CASSLSGQGAGSPLHF. The CDR3 DNA reads as TGCGCCAGCAGCTTGTCGGGACAGGGGGCCGGTTCACCCCTCCACTTT.

This chain links TRBV19 with TRBJ2-1; the D gene is possibly TRBD2 (5 bases). Trimming pared 4 bases from V and 5 bases from J, leaving 12 bases between. The CDR3 has 14 amino acids. Per germline, CDR1 LNHDA and CDR2 SQIVND (reference sequence). In DNA, the CDR3 is TGTGCCAGTAGTACGGTGGGAGATAACAATGAGCAGTTCTTC. This gives the protein CASSTVGDNNEQFF.

The table lists this clone with a count of one. CDR3 residues: CASSYHSPDTQYF. The CDR3 DNA reads TGTGCCAGCAGTTACCACAGTCCGGATACGCAGTATTTT. This rearrangement joins TRBV6-2 or TRBV6-3 to TRBJ2-3; D not certain. V gave up 2 bases and J gave up 6 bases, with 9 bases separating them. CDR1 and CDR2 (germline): MNHEY, SVGEGT. There are 13 residues in the CDR3.

The chain is built from TRBV19 and TRBJ1-1; no reliable D call. This CDR3 is 17 amino acids long. CDR1 is LNHDA, CDR2 SQIVND, per germline (reference sequence). V dropped 7 bases and J dropped 0 bases, with 21 bases sitting between them. CDR3 region: CASTPRRVGGMNTEAFF. CDR3 in DNA: TGTGCCAGTACCCCCCGACGGGTAGGAGGAATGAACACTGAAGCTTTCTTT.

The chain joins TRBV7-3 to TRBJ2-2; D is unresolved. The CDR3 runs to 13 residues. Germline lookup yields CDR1 SGHTA and CDR2 FQGTGA. Trimming took off 2 bases at V and 7 bases at J, with 8 bases between the two ends. The CDR3 nucleotides read TGTGCCAGCAGCTTATTTCCTAACGGGGAGCTGTTTTTT. It specifies CASSLFPNGELFF.

V usage is TRBV6-6 and J usage is TRBJ2-3, with D unresolved. Germline V gene data show CDR1 as MNHNY and CDR2 as SVGAGI (reference sequence). Trimming stripped 2 bases from V and 4 bases from J, with 4 bases between. CDR3 size: 12 residues. For the CDR3, the DNA is TGTGCCAGCAGTTACCTCCCAGATACGCAGTATTTT. It yields the protein CASSYLPDTQYF.

The chain joins TRBV3-1 (or the pseudogene TRBV3-2) to TRBJ1-1; D not resolved. V was pared by 1 base and J by 0 bases, with 9 bases between. The CDR3 extends over 15 amino acids. Germline V gene lookup returns CDR1 LGHDT and CDR2 YNNKEL (reference sequence). The CDR3 DNA follows: TGTGCCAGCAGCCAAGGGCACAGCATGAACACTGAAGCTTTCTTT. Translated, it gives CASSQGHSMNTEAFF.

The chain is built from TRBV13 and TRBJ2-2; D perhaps matches TRBD2 (5 bases). The CDR3 sequence is 16 residues long. Germline CDR1 and CDR2: PRHDT and FYEKMQ (reference sequence). V shed 5 bases and J shed 4 bases, with 17 bases lying between them. The CDR3, as DNA: TGTGCCAGCAGCCCACCCGGGGTCCGAGCCACCGGGGAGCTGTTTTTT. It translates to CASSPPGVRATGELFF.

V gene TRBV4-2 combines with J gene TRBJ2-2; D may be TRBD2 (6 bases). Germline CDR1 reads LGHNA; CDR2 reads YNFKEQ. This CDR3 comprises 17 residues. V was shortened by 0 bases and J by 4 bases, with 15 bases between the two germline ends. Here the CDR3 DNA reads TGTGCCAGCAGCCAAGATATGGGAGGCCCGGGCACCGGGGAGCTGTTTTTT. It codes for CASSQDMGGPGTGELFF.

V and J are TRBV19 and TRBJ1-3; 10 bases agree with TRBD1. Germline V gives CDR1 LNHDA, CDR2 SQIVND (reference sequence). V shed 6 bases and J 4 bases; nucleotides not matched to a gene: 3. This CDR3 spans 14 amino acids. The CDR3 reads CASSDRGHGNTIYF. The DNA for the CDR3 is TGTGCCAGTAGCGACAGGGGGCACGGAAACACCATATATTTT. Using reference TRBV19 and TRBJ1-3 for the parts outside the CDR3, the full variable domain is DGGITQSPKYLFRKEGQNVTLSCEQNLNHDAMYWYRQDPGQGLRLIYYSQIVNDFQKGDIAEGYSVSREKKESFPLTVTSAQKNPTAFYLCASSDRGHGNTIYFGEGSWLTVV.

This clone showed up just a few times. The V call is TRBV5-4, the J call TRBJ1-1, with a tentative D call TRBD1 (5 bases). This CDR3 has 12 amino acids. Per the germline V gene, CDR1 is SGHNT and CDR2 is YYREEE (reference sequence). Trimming took 3 bases from V and 8 from J, leaving 11 bases between them. The CDR3 coding sequence is TGTGCCAGCAGCTCGCAGGGACTAGAAGCTTTCTTT. Its translation: CASSSQGLEAFF.

Turning to this clone: At one end, the junction sequence differs from germline, possibly due to a read error. Other DNA sequences in this specimen translate into the identical CDR3. The V gene is TRBV11-2, the J gene TRBJ2-1; 7 bases line up with TRBD2. From germline, CDR1 is SGHAT and CDR2 FQNNGV. The CDR3 has 15 amino acids. The CDR3 DNA follows: TGTGCCAGCAGCTCCTTCAGCGGGGAGGGGTATGAACAGTTCTTC. Encoded protein: CASSSFSGEGYEQFF.

The chain combines TRBV9 with TRBJ2-2; perhaps TRBD1 as D (5 bases). This CDR3 has 16 residues. Germline V gene sequence: CDR1 SGDLS, CDR2 YYNGEE. Trimming took off 2 bases at V and 2 bases at J, with 13 bases between the two ends. The CDR3 reads CASSVAIQGNTGELFF. The CDR3 DNA sequence: TGTGCCAGCAGCGTTGCTATCCAGGGAAACACCGGGGAGCTGTTTTTT.

This chain links TRBV5-4 with TRBJ2-2; no clear D. Trimming cost V 0 bases and J 0 bases, with 6 bases left between them. The CDR3 runs to 15 residues. In germline, CDR1 is SGHNT, CDR2 YYREEE (reference sequence). The CDR3 nucleotides read TGTGCCAGCAGCTTGGAGTCAGCGAACACCGGGGAGCTGTTTTTT. Translation: CASSLESANTGELFF.

The chain carries TRBV3-1 (or the pseudogene TRBV3-2) and TRBJ2-1, with 7 bases fitting TRBD1. This CDR3 comprises 16 residues. CDR1 and CDR2 from the germline V gene are LGHDT and YNNKEL (reference sequence). V lost 1 base, J lost 2 bases, and 5 bases stayed unmatched. CDR3 DNA: TGTGCCAGCAGCCAAGGAGCAGGGGGTACCTACAATGAGCAGTTCTTC. It encodes CASSQGAGGTYNEQFF.

The chain combines TRBV2 with TRBJ2-5, with D unclear. This CDR3 has 12 amino acids. The V and J ends lost 3 bases and 7 bases respectively, with 9 bases between them. The germline V gene encodes CDR1 SNHLY and CDR2 FYNNEI. Here the CDR3 reads CASSDGGMTQYF. CDR3 coding DNA: TGTGCCAGCAGTGATGGCGGAATGACCCAGTACTTC.

This chain connects TRBV28 to TRBJ2-7, with 8 bases identical to TRBD1. The CDR3 extends over 14 amino acids. The V gene end was trimmed by 6 bases and the J gene end by 2 bases; junction bases not matched to a gene: 6. Per the germline V gene, CDR1 is MDHEN and CDR2 is SYDVKM. CDR3 in amino acids: CASRGQGRPYEQYV. As DNA, the CDR3 is TGTGCCAGCAGAGGACAGGGCCGCCCCTACGAGCAGTACGTC.

V usage is TRBV6-5 and J usage is TRBJ2-1, with 8 bases lining up with TRBD1. The V gene's germline CDR1 is MNHEY and CDR2 SVGAGI. CDR3 length: 14 residues. V was pared by 5 bases and J by 4 bases, with 4 bases of the junction left unmatched. CDR3 region: CASSQDRAYNEQFF. CDR3 in DNA: TGTGCCAGCAGTCAGGACAGGGCGTACAATGAGCAGTTCTTC.

This clone has a single count. The chain uses TRBV11-2 and TRBJ1-1; perhaps TRBD1 as D (5 bases). The CDR3 is 17 residues long. Germline V lookup: CDR1 SGHAT, CDR2 FQNNGV. V lost 6 bases, J lost 1 base, and 21 bases lay in between. In DNA, the CDR3 is TGTGCCAGCAGACAAACCCTGACAGTTACTCAGAACACTGAAGCTTTCTTT. Amino acid sequence: CASRQTLTVTQNTEAFF. Full variable domain (rest looked up from reference TRBV11-2 and TRBJ1-1): EAGVAQSPRYKIIEKRQSVAFWCNPISGHATLYWYQQILGQGPKLLIQFQNNGVVDDSQLPKDRFSAERLKGVDSTLKIQPAKLEDSAVYLCASRQTLTVTQNTEAFFGQGTRLTVV.

The CDR3: CASSLAGVSSYEQYF. DNA of the CDR3: TGTGCCAGCAGCTTAGCCGGGGTTAGCTCCTACGAGCAGTACTTC. The rearrangement uses TRBV7-2 and TRBJ2-7, with D possibly matching TRBD2 (5 bases). V dropped 0 bases and J dropped 0 bases, with 9 bases sitting between them. Germline loops: CDR1 SGHTA, CDR2 FQGNSA. This CDR3 spans 15 amino acids.

V usage is TRBV7-9 and J usage is TRBJ1-4, with D unresolved. The CDR3 contains 16 residues. Per the germline V gene, CDR1 is SEHNR and CDR2 is FQNEAQ (reference sequence). V dropped 5 bases and J dropped 0 bases, with 13 bases sitting between them. The CDR3 nucleotides are TGTGCCAGCAGCCGAGGTTTGAGTCCAACTAATGAAAAACTGTTTTTT. Its translation: CASSRGLSPTNEKLFF.

The rearrangement links TRBV2 to TRBJ1-4; 7 nucleotides line up with TRBD1. With V trimmed by 2 bases and J by 4 bases, 4 bases remained unmatched. CDR3 length: 15 amino acids. Germline V gene sequence: CDR1 SNHLY, CDR2 FYNNEI. This CDR3 reads CASSENRGSNEKLFF. The CDR3, as DNA: TGTGCCAGCAGTGAAAACAGGGGAAGTAATGAAAAACTGTTTTTT. The variable domain in full, completed from reference TRBV2 and TRBJ1-4, reads EPEVTQTPSHQVTQMGQEVILRCVPISNHLYFYWYRQILGQKVEFLVSFYNNEISEKSEIFDDQFSVERPDGSNFTLKIRSTKLEDSAMYFCASSENRGSNEKLFFGSGTQLSVL.